This T cell receptor beta chain was found in a study of T cells after yellow fever vaccination. Each CDR3 protein gets one entry after TCRdb re-called the 5' RACE reads with MiXCR. This sample carries about 630,000 distinct CDR3 sequences, about 12% of them seen once, and the ten largest clones take 14% to 15%. This clonotype occurred a few times. This CDR3 has 12 amino acids. The V end lost 3 bases, the J end lost 4 bases, and 9 bases lay between the germline ends. Germline-derived CDR1 and CDR2 are GTSNPN and SVGIG (reference sequence). The sequence was collected from a man aged 25 to 45 who received the YFV17D yellow fever vaccine. The sequencing used PBMCs, collected on the day of the yellow fever booster vaccination. This sequence joins TRBV30 and TRBJ1-1, with a weak D call TRBD1 (5 bases). CDR3 loop: CAWSWGPTEAFF. DNA of the CDR3: TGTGCCTGGAGCTGGGGCCCCACTGAAGCTTTCTTT.